This T cell receptor (beta chain) derives from a study of blood T cell repertoires in COVID-19. On the study more broadly: Acute and convalescent COVID-19 specimens originated in the United States, Italy and Spain.

TCRdb keeps only in-frame clones here, not all; method: immunoSEQ multiplex PCR. The sample shows nearly 400,000 clones, around 92% of them seen only once. Cohort 3 donors were reported recovered after two negative PCRs, clearance, or symptom resolution. Germline V lookup: CDR1 SGHDT, CDR2 YYEEEE. V lost 0 bases to trimming and J lost 1 base; unmatched junction nucleotides: 9. The CDR3 extends over 19 amino acids. The sequenced sample was PBMCs or T cells enriched from blood (not recorded which). The J gene is TRBJ2-1, the V gene TRBV5-6; TRBD2 agrees at 11 bases. This receptor was taken from a woman aged 25 to 39 who had recovered from COVID-19. CDR3 nucleotide sequence: TGTGCCAGCAGCTTGGGGCTAGCGGGAGGTCGGGGTTCCTACAATGAGCAGTTCTTC. It yields the protein CASSLGLAGGRGSYNEQFF. Using reference TRBV5-6 and TRBJ2-1 for the parts outside the CDR3, the full variable domain is DAGVTQSPTHLIKTRGQQVTLRCSPKSGHDTVSWYQQALGQGPQFIFQYYEEEERQRGNFPDRFSGHQFPNYSSELNVNALLLGDSALYLCASSLGLAGGRGSYNEQFFGPGTRLTVL.